One and the same sample provided the 22 T cell receptor beta chains below, sequenced in a study of shared clonotypes between healthy human individuals. Data came from immunoSEQ multiplex PCR; TCRdb stores just in-frame clones and leaves some out. The data contain roughly 1,100,000 clones, approximately 76% of them seen just once; the ten biggest clones take up less than 1.5%. Sequencing was done on a sample of memory CD4+ T cells sorted from blood. As for subset: CD45RA-negative fraction. All receptors come from a young man in good health.

The rearrangement uses TRBV27 and TRBJ1-1; no firm D call. The germline CDR1 and CDR2 sequences are MNHEY and SMNVEV (reference sequence). This CDR3 comprises 13 residues. Trimming removed 5 bases from V and 6 bases from J, with 13 bases in between. CDR3 DNA: TGTGCCAGCAGTCTTACAGAAGTCGCTGAAGCTTTCTTT. Translating gives CASSLTEVAEAFF.

The CDR3 region is CATSRDPLRGQGAHNSPLHF. Here the CDR3 DNA reads TGTGCCACCAGCAGAGATCCGCTAAGGGGACAGGGGGCCCATAATTCACCCCTCCACTTT. The J gene is TRBJ1-6, the V gene TRBV15; 12 bases are a match to TRBD1. CDR3 length: 20 residues. The trim removed 0 bases at V and 5 bases at J, leaving 11 bases unmatched. Per the germline V gene, CDR1 is LNHNV and CDR2 is YYDKDF (reference sequence).

This clone was counted once. Other DNA sequences in the same sample also yield this CDR3. The genes are TRBV6-5 and TRBJ1-1; D gene ambiguous. The CDR3 has 13 amino acids. The V gene's germline CDR1 is MNHEY and CDR2 SVGAGI. Trimming took 4 bases from V and 5 from J, leaving 11 bases between them. CDR3 sequence: CASSSTLGTEAFF. DNA for the CDR3: TGTGCCAGCAGTTCAACTCTTGGAACTGAAGCTTTCTTT.

The rearrangement joins TRBV6-5 to TRBJ2-3; D gene unclear. The ends were cut back, 0 bases at V and 6 bases at J, with 7 bases in the middle. The CDR3 runs 13 residues. Per the germline V gene, CDR1 is MNHEY and CDR2 is SVGAGI. CDR3 DNA sequence: TGTGCCAGCAGTTACTCTACCGCTGATACGCAGTATTTT. Amino acid sequence: CASSYSTADTQYF.

The chain couples TRBV5-1 to TRBJ1-6; 8 bases line up with TRBD1. Per the germline V gene, CDR1 is SGHRS and CDR2 is YFSETQ. Trimming removed 4 bases from V and 6 bases from J; junction bases left unmatched: 9. The CDR3 has 16 residues. The CDR3 is CASSADTGGGNSPLHF. The CDR3 DNA sequence: TGCGCCAGCAGCGCCGACACAGGGGGTGGTAATTCACCCCTCCACTTT.

V gene TRBV4-1 combines with J gene TRBJ1-2; 10 nucleotides match TRBD1. V was clipped by 0 bases and J by 4 bases; unmatched bases: 14. CDR1 is MGHRA, CDR2 YSYEKL, per germline. There are 19 residues in the CDR3. This chain's CDR3 is CASSQDRLGQGRRSYGYTF. CDR3 DNA: TGCGCCAGCAGCCAAGACCGATTGGGACAGGGGCGAAGGTCCTATGGCTACACCTTC.

The rearrangement joins TRBV25-1 to TRBJ2-1; 11 bases fit TRBD1. The CDR3 loop spans 15 amino acids. V was clipped by 4 bases and J by 4 bases; unmatched bases: 3. Looked up from germline, CDR1 is MGHDK and CDR2 is SYGVNS. CDR3 region: CASSGGQGAYNEQFF. CDR3 in DNA: TGTGCCAGCAGTGGTGGACAGGGGGCTTACAATGAGCAGTTCTTC.

The chain joins TRBV6-1 to TRBJ1-1, with D maybe TRBD1 (5 bases). V was shortened by 1 base and J by 7 bases, with 13 bases between the two germline ends. Germline values: CDR1 MNHNS, CDR2 SASEGT. The CDR3 runs 14 residues. The CDR3 protein is CASSEDIGGYEAFF. In DNA form, the CDR3 reads TGTGCCAGCAGTGAAGACATTGGGGGGTATGAAGCTTTCTTT.

The rearrangement uses TRBV29-1 and TRBJ2-5, with 11 bases matching TRBD2. The J call is uncertain, as TRBJ2-7 better fits the DNA end. This CDR3 has 13 residues. Germline CDR1 is SQVTM and CDR2 is ANQGSEA. The CDR3 loop reads CSGKTSGAYEQYF. CDR3 nucleotides: TGCAGCGGGAAGACTAGCGGGGCCTACGAGCAGTACTTC.

The rearrangement joins TRBV14 to TRBJ1-1; tentative D call: TRBD1 (5 bases). The V gene's germline CDR1 is SGHDN and CDR2 FVKESK. V was clipped by 4 bases and J by 0 bases, with 9 bases between them. CDR3 length: 14 amino acids. CDR3 DNA: TGTGCCAGCAGCCTGGGGCAGATGAACACTGAAGCTTTCTTT. This codes for CASSLGQMNTEAFF.

This clone was recorded a few times. The sample holds other DNA sequences that translate to the same CDR3. V usage is TRBV10-1 and J usage is TRBJ2-7; D is uncertain. In germline, CDR1 is WNHNN, CDR2 SYGVQD (reference sequence). This CDR3 contains 11 residues. The V and J ends lost 3 bases and 3 bases respectively, with 3 bases between them. The CDR3 DNA follows: TGCGCCAGCAGTGACAACTACGAGCAGTACTTC. The encoded protein is CASSDNYEQYF.

This CDR3 is CASSPQGIGSYNSPLHF. In DNA form, the CDR3 reads TGTGCCAGCAGCCCACAGGGGATCGGCTCCTATAATTCACCCCTCCACTTT. V is TRBV7-8 and J is TRBJ1-6; 7 bases are a match to TRBD1. This CDR3 is built from 17 residues. V lost 5 bases to trimming and J lost 0 bases; unmatched junction nucleotides: 7. The V gene's germline CDR1 is SGHVS and CDR2 FQNEAQ.

This rearrangement joins TRBV10-3 to TRBJ1-5; 7 bases agree with TRBD1. Germline values: CDR1 ENHRY, CDR2 SYGVKD. V was clipped by 7 bases and J by 1 base; unmatched bases: 4. The CDR3 spans 14 residues. CDR3 in amino acids: CAINPTGSNQPQHF. The CDR3 bases are TGTGCCATCAACCCGACAGGGAGCAATCAGCCCCAGCATTTT.

The chain couples TRBV7-3 to TRBJ2-5; TRBD2 might be the D (6 bases). CDR1 and CDR2 (germline): SGHTA, FQGTGA. V lost 1 base, J lost 1 base, and 16 bases lay in between. This CDR3 region has 17 residues. Here the CDR3 DNA reads TGTGCCAGCAGCTTAAATGGGGTGGGCGGGGCCCAAGAGACCCAGTACTTC. This sequence encodes CASSLNGVGGAQETQYF.

This clone was detected only once. The CDR3 loop reads CASSLATLGSSYEQYF. CDR3 DNA sequence: TGCGCCAGCAGCTTGGCGACGCTAGGGAGCTCCTACGAGCAGTACTTC. The chain employs TRBV5-1 and TRBJ2-7; tentatively, D is TRBD2 (5 bases). The V end lost 0 bases, the J end lost 0 bases, and 13 bases lay between the germline ends. Germline V CDR1 and CDR2: SGHRS, YFSETQ. CDR3 size: 16 residues.

The rearrangement links TRBV5-6 to TRBJ2-5, with D possibly being TRBD1 (5 bases). The CDR3 length is 12 residues. CDR1 is SGHDT and CDR2 is YYEEEE in the germline V gene. Trimming took 4 bases from V and 7 from J, leaving 11 bases between them. Written as DNA, the CDR3 is TGTGCCAGCAGCGCAGGGATCGGGACCCAGTACTTC. Protein sequence: CASSAGIGTQYF. The full variable domain, with the rest looked up from reference TRBV5-6 and TRBJ2-5, is DAGVTQSPTHLIKTRGQQVTLRCSPKSGHDTVSWYQQALGQGPQFIFQYYEEEERQRGNFPDRFSGHQFPNYSSELNVNALLLGDSALYLCASSAGIGTQYFGPGTRLLVL.

The genes are TRBV5-1 and TRBJ2-5, with 12 bases identical to TRBD1. This CDR3 is built from 15 residues. J gave up 5 bases and V 2 bases, and 4 bases lay outside the gene matches. Germline CDR1 and CDR2: SGHRS and YFSETQ. CDR3 region: CASSLGTGGHETQYF. The CDR3, as DNA: TGCGCCAGCAGCTTAGGGACAGGGGGCCATGAGACCCAGTACTTC.

V usage is TRBV10-3 and J usage is TRBJ1-3, with no clear D. The V gene lost 2 bases and the J gene lost 4 bases, with 3 bases spanning the gap. The CDR3 is made up of 12 amino acids. Germline CDR1 reads ENHRY; CDR2 reads SYGVKD. The CDR3 sequence is CAISEEGNTIYF. The CDR3 nucleotides are TGTGCCATCAGTGAGGAGGGAAACACCATATATTTT.

This chain uses TRBV7-2 with TRBJ2-1, with D perhaps TRBD2 (5 bases). The CDR3 has 13 residues. V shed 2 bases and J shed 10 bases, with 12 bases lying between them. Germline V gene lookup returns CDR1 SGHTA and CDR2 FQGNSA. The CDR3 reads CASSLQRPEEQFF. DNA of the CDR3: TGTGCCAGCAGCTTACAGCGGCCGGAGGAGCAGTTCTTC.

This rearrangement joins TRBV5-1 to TRBJ2-5; 7 nucleotides agree with TRBD2. Germline V CDR1 and CDR2: SGHRS, YFSETQ. The junction had 4 bases not matched to a gene; V was cut back by 0 bases and J by 5 bases. The CDR3 is 14 amino acids. The DNA for the CDR3 is TGCGCCAGCAGCTTGGTCAGCGGGAAGGAGACCCAGTACTTC. This sequence encodes CASSLVSGKETQYF.

This clone was seen only a few times. Other nucleotide sequences in the sample specify the same CDR3. The chain recombines TRBV2 with TRBJ2-2, with 9 bases matching TRBD1. J lost 5 bases, V lost 3 bases, and 4 bases had no gene match. The CDR3 contains 15 residues. CDR1 SNHLY and CDR2 FYNNEI come from the germline V gene. The CDR3 nucleotides read TGTGCCAGCAGTGAGACAGGGGGTGGTACCGGGGAGCTGTTTTTT. It encodes CASSETGGGTGELFF. Drawing the rest from reference TRBV2 and TRBJ2-2, the complete variable domain is EPEVTQTPSHQVTQMGQEVILRCVPISNHLYFYWYRQILGQKVEFLVSFYNNEISEKSEIFDDQFSVERPDGSNFTLKIRSTKLEDSAMYFCASSETGGGTGELFFGEGSRLTVL.

The gene calls are TRBV7-8 and TRBJ2-5; D gene uncertain. The V gene's germline CDR1 is SGHVS and CDR2 FQNEAQ. This CDR3 contains 13 residues. V lost 10 bases, J lost 1 base, and 13 bases lay in between. CDR3 sequence: CATLGRSQETQYF. The CDR3 DNA follows: TGTGCCACCCTAGGACGGAGCCAAGAGACCCAGTACTTC.